The T cell receptor (beta chain) described here comes from a study of shared clonotypes between healthy human individuals. Findings and limits, study-wide: Estimated richness values were generally larger in naive subsets than in memory subsets.

CD4+ cell separation produced CD45RA+ naive and CD45RA-negative memory subsets. The CDR3 length is 12 residues. Looked up from germline, CDR1 is MNHNS and CDR2 is SASEGT. Trimming stripped 9 bases from V and 5 bases from J, with 14 bases between. Assay: immunoSEQ multiplex PCR; the TCRdb copy retains only in-frame clones and omits some. The top ten hold around 0.13% of the sample, which has around 2.3 million clones, 95% seen once. As regards this clone: Its cognate antigen is unknown.

The chain is built from TRBV6-1 and TRBJ2-7, with D possibly TRBD1 on 6 matching bases. This TCR was sampled from a man between 18 and 35 years old in good health. Material: naive CD4+ T cells sorted from blood. The subset was: CD45RA+ positively selected. CDR3: CASYTGYHEQYF. DNA for the CDR3: TGTGCCAGTTATACAGGGTACCACGAGCAGTACTTC.